Listed below are T cell receptor beta chains from one sample, sequenced in a study of T cell repertoires in cytomegalovirus infection. TCRdb called the reads again in MiXCR, with one record for every CDR3 protein. The sample carries 490,000 or so distinct CDR3 sequences, roughly 10% recorded once. Source material: PBMCs. The receptors shown here come from a human donor in good health (CMV status not recorded). Some clones in this sample may be carry-over from other donors' samples. Each CDR3 is given with its conserved first and last residue. A D gene is named only where the DNA matches it firmly. For some rows the clone size is stated as once, few or many, or as a class when expanded; others skip it.

d_call clone_size j_call v_call cdr3_aa cdr3_nt
NA NA TRBJ2-1 TRBV27 CASSSSVFGNEQFF TGTGCCAGCAGTTCTAGCGTGTTCGGAAATGAGCAGTTCTTC
TRBD1 few TRBJ1-5 TRBV7-9 CASSLDRTGDNQPQHF TGTGCCAGCAGCTTAGATAGGACAGGGGACAATCAGCCCCAGCATTTT
NA many TRBJ2-1 TRBV7-9 CASSSPTYQGFVEQFF TGTGCCAGCAGCTCCCCCACCTACCAGGGGTTCGTTGAGCAGTTCTTC
NA many TRBJ2-7 TRBV20-1 CSALDPRPGGSYEQYF TGCAGTGCTCTTGACCCCCGGCCAGGGGGGTCATACGAGCAGTACTTC
TRBD1 many TRBJ2-7 TRBV10-3 CAISLQGAVHEQYF TGTGCCATCAGCCTACAGGGGGCTGTCCACGAGCAGTACTTC
TRBD2 few TRBJ2-3 TRBV9 CASSVVPSGRGADTQYF TGTGCCAGCAGCGTAGTCCCTAGTGGGAGGGGCGCAGATACGCAGTATTTT
TRBD2 many TRBJ2-3 TRBV5-4 CASSSRSGGPTDTQYF TGTGCCAGCAGTTCCCGGAGCGGGGGGCCCACAGATACGCAGTATTTT
TRBD2 many TRBJ2-1 TRBV6-2/TRBV6-3 CASSSRTRDEQFF TGTGCCAGCAGCTCGCGGACTAGGGACGAGCAGTTCTTC
NA NA TRBJ1-6 TRBV28 CASTGTSGSSPLHF TGTGCCAGCACCGGGACTTCAGGGAGTTCACCCCTCCACTTT
NA many TRBJ1-5 TRBV25-1 CASSEPVTRGDSNQPQHF TGTGCCAGCAGTGAACCCGTAACTCGGGGGGATAGCAATCAGCCCCAGCATTTT
TRBD1 many TRBJ1-5 TRBV12-3/TRBV12-4 CATGLGQGNHGQPQHF TGTGCCACCGGCCTGGGACAGGGTAACCACGGGCAGCCCCAGCATTTT
NA NA TRBJ2-5 TRBV14 CASSQVPQETQYF TGTGCCAGCAGCCAAGTCCCACAAGAGACCCAGTACTTC
NA many TRBJ2-7 TRBV2 CASIPSASYEQYF TGTGCCAGCATTCCTAGTGCCTCCTACGAGCAGTACTTC
TRBD2 many TRBJ2-1 TRBV7-2 CASSLPSSGETDNEQFF TGTGCCAGCAGCTTACCTTCTAGCGGGGAAACTGACAATGAGCAGTTCTTC
NA many TRBJ2-7 TRBV28 CATTLPGLFYEQYF TGTGCCACCACTTTGCCGGGACTTTTCTACGAGCAGTACTTC
NA many TRBJ2-7 TRBV20-1 CSARGRGVYEQYF TGCAGTGCCAGAGGGAGGGGGGTTTACGAGCAGTACTTC
TRBD1 few TRBJ1-3 TRBV29-1 CSAGTGENTIYF TGCAGCGCCGGGACAGGGGAAAACACCATATATTTT
NA NA TRBJ2-3 TRBV20-1 CSARPGSTDTQYF TGCAGTGCTAGACCCGGGAGCACAGATACGCAGTATTTT
TRBD2 NA TRBJ2-7 TRBV13 CARSSTGTSGGWHEQYF TGTGCCCGCAGCTCGACCGGGACTAGCGGGGGATGGCACGAGCAGTACTTC
NA NA TRBJ1-1 TRBV7-9 CASSFLTVGTEAFF TGTGCCAGCAGTTTCTTAACAGTCGGGACTGAAGCTTTCTTT
TRBD2 many TRBJ2-3 TRBV5-1 CASRGAGGSDTQYF TGCGCCAGCCGGGGGGCGGGGGGCTCAGATACGCAGTATTTT
NA few TRBJ1-5 TRBV19 CASSIAQRTGNQPQHF TGTGCCAGTAGTATAGCCCAGAGGACCGGCAATCAGCCCCAGCATTTT
TRBD1 many TRBJ1-1 TRBV9 CASSRQGSGNTEAFF TGTGCCAGCAGTAGACAGGGAAGCGGGAACACTGAAGCTTTCTTT